A selection of T cell receptor beta chains follows, all from one sample in a study of blood T cell repertoires in COVID-19. The method was immunoSEQ multiplex PCR; TCRdb's version includes in-frame clones alone and lacks a portion of them. The sample contains about 230,000 clones, around four fifths of which appear only once. The specimen sequenced was peripheral blood. These receptors all come from a woman in her sixties or seventies with active or convalescent COVID-19. CDR3s include the opening cysteine and the closing phenylalanine or tryptophan. D genes are given only for firm matches. Size values are once, few and many counts, or a class for expanded clones, and some rows have none.

>TRBV5-6|.|.|TRBJ2-1
TGTGCCAGCAGCTTGACACTCGGGGATCTCCAGCTCTATGAGCAGTTCTTC
CASSLTLGDLQLYEQFF
>TRBV27|.|.|TRBJ2-1
TGTGCCAGCAGTCCACTCCTCATAGCAACAAAAGGGGATGAGCAGTTCTTC
CASSPLLIATKGDEQFF
>TRBV10-3|TRBD1|.|TRBJ2-5
TGTGCCATCAGTGAGTCGGTTAACAACAGGGGGCCCCAAGAGACCCAGTACTTC
CAISESVNNRGPQETQYF
>TRBV20-1|.|once|TRBJ1-2
TGCAGTGCTAGAGGGACAGCCTCTTGGACCTTC
CSARGTASWTF
>TRBV19|TRBD1|.|TRBJ1-6
TGTGCCAGTAGTCCAGCCACAGGGGTTCCCCTCCACTTT
CASSPATGVPLHF
>TRBV20-1|.|.|TRBJ1-6
TGCAGTGCTAGGGAGCGTTCACCCCTCCACTTT
CSARERSPLHF
>TRBV9|.|.|TRBJ1-4
TGTGCCAGCAGCGCGTGGCCAGGGGAAAAACTGTTTTTT
CASSAWPGEKLFF
>TRBV3-1/TRBV3-2|TRBD2|.|TRBJ2-1
TGTGCCAGCAGCCACCTAACTAGCGGGAGGGCCGTGGATGAGCAGTTCTTC
CASSHLTSGRAVDEQFF
>TRBV5-4|.|few|TRBJ1-6
TGTGCCAGCAGCTCTTCTGATTCACCCCTCCACTTT
CASSSSDSPLHF
>TRBV7-6|TRBD2|.|TRBJ2-1
TGTGCCAGCAGCTCAAACCCCTTAGCGGGAGCGGGGGAGCAGTTCTTC
CASSSNPLAGAGEQFF
>TRBV5-1|TRBD2|.|TRBJ2-3
TGCGCCAGCAGCCTAGGACTAGCGGGAGACCGGGATACGCAGTATTTT
CASSLGLAGDRDTQYF